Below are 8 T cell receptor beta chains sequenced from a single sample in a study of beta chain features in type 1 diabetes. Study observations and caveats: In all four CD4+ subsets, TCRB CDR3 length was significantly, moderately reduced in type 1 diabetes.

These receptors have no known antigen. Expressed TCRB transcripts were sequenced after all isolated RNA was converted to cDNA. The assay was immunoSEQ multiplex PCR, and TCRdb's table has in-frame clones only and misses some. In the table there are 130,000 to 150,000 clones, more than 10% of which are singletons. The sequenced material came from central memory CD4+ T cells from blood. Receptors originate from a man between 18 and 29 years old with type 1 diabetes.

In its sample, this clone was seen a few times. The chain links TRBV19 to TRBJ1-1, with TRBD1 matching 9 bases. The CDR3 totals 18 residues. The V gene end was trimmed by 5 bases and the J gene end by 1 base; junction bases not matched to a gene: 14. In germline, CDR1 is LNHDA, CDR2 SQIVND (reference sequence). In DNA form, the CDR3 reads TGTGCCAGTAGTCGGGCCCCCCAACAGGGGGCAGGGAACACTGAAGCTTTCTTT. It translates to CASSRAPQQGAGNTEAFF.

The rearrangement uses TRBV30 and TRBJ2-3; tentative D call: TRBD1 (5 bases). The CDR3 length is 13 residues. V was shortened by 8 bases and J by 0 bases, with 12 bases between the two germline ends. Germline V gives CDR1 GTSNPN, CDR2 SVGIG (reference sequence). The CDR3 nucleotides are TGTGCCGGGGCTGGCGGTAGCACAGATACGCAGTATTTT. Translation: CAGAGGSTDTQYF.

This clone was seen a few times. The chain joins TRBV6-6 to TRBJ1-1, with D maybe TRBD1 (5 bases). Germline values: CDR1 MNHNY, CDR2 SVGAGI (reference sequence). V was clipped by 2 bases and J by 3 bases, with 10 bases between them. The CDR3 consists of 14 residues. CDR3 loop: CASSYGHRDTEAFF. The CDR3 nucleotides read TGTGCCAGCAGTTACGGACACCGAGACACTGAAGCTTTCTTT.

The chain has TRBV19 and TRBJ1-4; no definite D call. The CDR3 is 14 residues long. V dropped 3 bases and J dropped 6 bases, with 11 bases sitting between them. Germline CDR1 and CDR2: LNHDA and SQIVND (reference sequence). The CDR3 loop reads CASSMSSTDEKLFF. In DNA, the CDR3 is TGTGCCAGTAGTATGTCCTCAACGGATGAAAAACTGTTTTTT. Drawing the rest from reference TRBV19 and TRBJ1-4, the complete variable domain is DGGITQSPKYLFRKEGQNVTLSCEQNLNHDAMYWYRQDPGQGLRLIYYSQIVNDFQKGDIAEGYSVSREKKESFPLTVTSAQKNPTAFYLCASSMSSTDEKLFFGSGTQLSVL.

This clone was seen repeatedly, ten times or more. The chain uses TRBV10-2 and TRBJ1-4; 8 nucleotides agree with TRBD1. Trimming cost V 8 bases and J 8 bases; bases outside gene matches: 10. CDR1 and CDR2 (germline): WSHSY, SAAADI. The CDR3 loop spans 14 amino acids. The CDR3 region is CASGYQGAREKLFF. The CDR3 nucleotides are TGCGCCAGCGGATATCAGGGGGCAAGGGAAAAACTGTTTTTT.

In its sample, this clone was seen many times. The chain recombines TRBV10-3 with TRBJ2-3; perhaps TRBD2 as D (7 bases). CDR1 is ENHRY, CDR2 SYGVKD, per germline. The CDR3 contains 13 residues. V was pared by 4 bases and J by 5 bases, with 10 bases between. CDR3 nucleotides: TGTGCCATCAGTGCGGGGGGCCAAGATACGCAGTATTTT. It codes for CAISAGGQDTQYF.

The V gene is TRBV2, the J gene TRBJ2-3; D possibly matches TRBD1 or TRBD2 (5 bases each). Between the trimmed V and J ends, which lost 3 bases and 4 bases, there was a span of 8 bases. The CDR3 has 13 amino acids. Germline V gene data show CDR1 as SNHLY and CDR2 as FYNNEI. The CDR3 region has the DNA TGTGCCAGCAGTGATGTGGGGGCAGATACGCAGTATTTT. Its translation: CASSDVGADTQYF.

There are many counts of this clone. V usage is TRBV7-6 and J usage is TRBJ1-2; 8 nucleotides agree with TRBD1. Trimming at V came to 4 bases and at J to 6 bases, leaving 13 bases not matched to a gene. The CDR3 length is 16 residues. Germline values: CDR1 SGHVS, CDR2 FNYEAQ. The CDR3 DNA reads TGTGCCAGCAGCTATGGCCAGGGACAGGAATTGGATGGCTACACCTTC. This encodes CASSYGQGQELDGYTF.